Each of the 8 T cell receptor beta chains below was sequenced from the same sample in a study of blood T cell repertoires in COVID-19. Method: immunoSEQ multiplex PCR; TCRdb's copy keeps in-frame clones and lacks some. The table records under 200,000 clones, 60% to 85% of them present only once. Sequencing was carried out using peripheral blood. The receptors originated from a man in his sixties or seventies with acute or convalescent COVID-19.

The chain couples TRBV29-1 to TRBJ1-5; D unclear. The CDR3 loop spans 14 amino acids. V was trimmed by 5 bases and J by 1 base, leaving 12 bases between them. Germline lookup yields CDR1 SQVTM and CDR2 ANQGSEA. In nucleotides, the CDR3 is TGCAGCGTTATCTTAGAAAAAAGCAATCAGCCCCAGCATTTT. Its translation: CSVILEKSNQPQHF.

The chain carries TRBV5-5 and TRBJ2-7, with D perhaps matching TRBD2 (5 bases). The germline V and J ends were trimmed by 3 bases and 7 bases, with 11 bases remaining between them. Per the germline V gene, CDR1 is SGHKS and CDR2 is YYEKEE (reference sequence). The CDR3 totals 12 residues. DNA of the CDR3: TGTGCCAGCAGCTACCCCTCGGGGGAGCAGTACTTC. It translates to CASSYPSGEQYF.

The chain carries TRBV10-3 and TRBJ2-1; TRBD2 aligns across 11 bases. V was pared by 1 base and J by 7 bases, with 3 bases of the junction left unmatched. Germline assignment: CDR1 ENHRY and CDR2 SYGVKD. The CDR3 has 15 amino acids. The CDR3 DNA follows: TGTGCCATCAGTGAGTTTAGCGGGGGGGAAAATGAGCAGTTCTTC. This encodes CAISEFSGGENEQFF.

The chain uses TRBV10-3 and TRBJ1-4, with 8 bases lining up with TRBD1. Germline CDR1 and CDR2: ENHRY and SYGVKD. The CDR3 has 16 residues. J was trimmed by 9 bases and V by 0 bases; bases with no gene match: 9. The CDR3 here is CAISESTGQGRQKLFF. Here the CDR3 DNA reads TGTGCCATCAGTGAGTCGACCGGACAGGGTAGGCAAAAACTGTTTTTT.

J is TRBJ2-7 and V is TRBV10-3; no reliable D call. CDR1 is ENHRY, CDR2 SYGVKD, per germline. The CDR3 is 16 residues long. The V end lost 0 bases, the J end lost 0 bases, and 12 bases lay between the germline ends. The CDR3 DNA reads as TGTGCCATCAGTGAGTCTTCGGCAGCGAGCTCCTACGAGCAGTACTTC. It yields the protein CAISESSAASSYEQYF.

This clone came up a few times. The gene calls are TRBV6-4 and TRBJ1-5; 7 nucleotides match TRBD1. Germline CDR1 reads MRHNA; CDR2 reads SNTAGT. Trimming at V came to 5 bases and at J to 2 bases, leaving 3 bases not matched to a gene. This CDR3 spans 14 amino acids. This chain's CDR3 is CASSRQGGNQPQHF. DNA of the CDR3: TGTGCCAGCAGTAGACAGGGCGGCAATCAGCCCCAGCATTTT.

The rearrangement joins TRBV11-3 to TRBJ2-4; D is unresolved. Germline V CDR1 and CDR2: SGHNT, YENEEA. V was shortened by 1 base and J by 6 bases, with 13 bases between the two germline ends. The CDR3 spans 15 residues. CDR3 bases: TGTGCCAGCAGCTTAGGCACTATCTCGGCAAACATTCAGTACTTC. It is translated as CASSLGTISANIQYF. Full variable domain (missing parts from reference TRBV11-3 and TRBJ2-4): EAGVVQSPRYKIIEKKQPVAFWCNPISGHNTLYWYLQNLGQGPELLIRYENEEAVDDSQLPKDRFSAERLKGVDSTLKIQPAELGDSAVYLCASSLGTISANIQYFGAGTRLSVL.

The rearrangement joins TRBV21-1 to TRBJ1-4; the table's D call TRBD1 went unverified against the DNA. TRBV21-1 is shown as a pseudogene. The CDR3 consists of 15 residues. CDR3 nucleotides: TGTGCCAGCAGCAACCCAGGGGCTAGGGGTGAAAAACTGTTTTTT. Protein sequence: CASSNPGARGEKLFF.